The sample holds a few counts of the clone carrying this TCR beta chain. CDR3-region Arm-PCR and iRepertoire HTBI primers produced the TCR beta libraries. A single record per CDR3 protein comes from TCRdb applying MiXCR to the multiplex PCR reads. The table shows roughly 530,000 distinct CDR3 sequences, with 16% occurring only once. Time point noted: newly diagnosed GD, antithyroid drugs for less than 3 months. After RNA was extracted from PBMCs, the TCR library was made from it. About 9.2 milliliters of peripheral blood were taken and placed in EDTA tubes. The data derive from a study of regulatory T cells in long-lasting Graves disease. The sample was also reused in another study, on T cells in Graves' hyperthyroidism and ophthalmopathy. That source adds: Stable disease denoted Graves' hyperthyroidism without ophthalmopathy progression within 18 months.

The source is a woman aged 40-60 years with Graves disease. This sample comprised peripheral blood mononuclear cells (PBMCs), obtained at new diagnosis, from a patient treated with antithyroid drugs.

CDR3 sequence: CASSEKYNEQFF. The DNA for the CDR3 is TGTGCCAGCAGTGAAAAATACAATGAGCAGTTCTTC. The genes are TRBV2 and TRBJ2-1; D not resolved. Germline V gene lookup returns CDR1 SNHLY and CDR2 FYNNEI. CDR3 size: 12 residues. V was cut by 2 bases and J by 4 bases, with 3 bases left in between. The full variable domain, rest sourced from reference TRBV2 and TRBJ2-1, is EPEVTQTPSHQVTQMGQEVILRCVPISNHLYFYWYRQILGQKVEFLVSFYNNEISEKSEIFDDQFSVERPDGSNFTLKIRSTKLEDSAMYFCASSEKYNEQFFGPGTRLTVL.